Included here is one T cell receptor (beta chain) sequence, with context. Germline CDR1 is KGHDR and CDR2 is SFDVKD. The V end was cut by 3 bases, the J end by 6 bases, with 10 bases between. There are 13 residues in the CDR3. Sequencing was performed with immunoSEQ multiplex PCR; in TCRdb, only in-frame clones are kept and a portion is missing. The sample records a few hundred thousand clones, approximately 88% being singletons. This entry is derived from a study of blood T cell repertoires in COVID-19. Study as a whole: PBMCs, B-cell-depleted T cells, or T cells provided the cDNA or gDNA that made up the material.

The origin of this receptor is a woman aged 25-40 years with COVID-19, enrolled during active disease. Sequences were obtained from peripheral blood. The chain is built from TRBV24-1 and TRBJ1-2, with a weak D call TRBD1 (5 bases). CDR3 loop: CATSDQGLHGYTF. Here the CDR3 DNA reads TGTGCCACCAGTGATCAGGGATTGCATGGCTACACCTTC.